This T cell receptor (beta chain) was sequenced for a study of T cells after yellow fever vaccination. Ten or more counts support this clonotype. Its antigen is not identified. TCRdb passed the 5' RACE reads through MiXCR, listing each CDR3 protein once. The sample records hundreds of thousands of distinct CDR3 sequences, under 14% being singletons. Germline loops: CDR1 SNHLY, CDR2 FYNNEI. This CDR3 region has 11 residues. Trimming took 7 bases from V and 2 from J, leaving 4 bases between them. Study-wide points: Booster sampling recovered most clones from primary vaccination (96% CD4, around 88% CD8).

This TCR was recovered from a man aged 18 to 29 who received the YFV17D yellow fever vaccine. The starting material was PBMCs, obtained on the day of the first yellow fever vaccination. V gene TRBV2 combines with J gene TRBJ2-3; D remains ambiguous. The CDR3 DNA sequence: TGTGCCAGCATGGCCACAGATACGCAGTATTTT. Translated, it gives CASMATDTQYF.